This T cell receptor beta chain was observed in a study of tissue T cells after allogeneic stem cell transplantation. Stated time point: mouse harvest day 7 after allogeneic transplant. Each mouse received 10^7 T-cell-depleted marrow cells plus 10^6 splenic CD5+ T cells by tail vein. The sample holds a few counts of this clone. Germline and genes: mouse. The CDR3 end falls 1 residue outside the read, so it is completed with the germline J gene. Assay: immunoSEQ multiplex PCR; the TCRdb copy retains only in-frame clones and omits some. This repertoire shows 6,000 to 8,500 clones, about 50% found once; its top ten account for 10% to 15%. Trimming stripped 4 bases from V and 4 bases from J, with 6 bases between. The CDR3 is 12 amino acids. Germline lookup yields CDR1 KGHPV and CDR2 FQNQEV (reference sequence).

The sequencing sample was made of lymph node tissue. This sequence was found in a female BALB/c mouse given C57BL/6 T cells with graft-versus-host disease after an allogeneic hematopoietic cell transplant. The gene calls are TRBV26 and TRBJ2-4, with TRBD1 as a possible D gene (6 bases). CDR3 DNA (partial): TGTGCCAGCAGTCGGGACAAAAACACCTTGTAC. It specifies CASSRDKNTLY. The complete CDR3 protein is CASSRDKNTLYF.